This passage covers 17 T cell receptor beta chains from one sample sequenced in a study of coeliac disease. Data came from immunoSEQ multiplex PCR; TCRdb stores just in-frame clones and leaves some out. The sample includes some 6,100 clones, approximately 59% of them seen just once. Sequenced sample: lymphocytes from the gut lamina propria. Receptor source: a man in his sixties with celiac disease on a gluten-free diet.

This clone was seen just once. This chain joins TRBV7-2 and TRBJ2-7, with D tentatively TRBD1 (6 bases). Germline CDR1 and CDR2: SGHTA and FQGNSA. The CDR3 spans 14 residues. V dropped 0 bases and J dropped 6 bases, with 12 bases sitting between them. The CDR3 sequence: CASSLAQGKGEQYF. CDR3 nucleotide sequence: TGTGCCAGCAGCTTAGCTCAGGGGAAGGGCGAGCAGTACTTC.

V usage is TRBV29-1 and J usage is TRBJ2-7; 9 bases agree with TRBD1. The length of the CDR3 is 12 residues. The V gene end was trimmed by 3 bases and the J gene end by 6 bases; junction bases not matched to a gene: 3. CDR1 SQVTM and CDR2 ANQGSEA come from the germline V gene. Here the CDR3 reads CSVEGQGGEQYF. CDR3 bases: TGCAGCGTTGAGGGACAGGGCGGCGAGCAGTACTTC.

The CDR3 DNA reads TGTGCCAGCAGCCCCCTATCTTCGACAGTCATGAACACTGAAGCTTTCTTT. It translates to CASSPLSSTVMNTEAFF. This rearrangement joins TRBV7-9 to TRBJ1-1; weak D call: TRBD1 (5 bases). CDR3 size: 17 residues. Per germline, CDR1 SEHNR and CDR2 FQNEAQ (reference sequence). V shed 5 bases and J shed 0 bases, with 19 bases lying between them.

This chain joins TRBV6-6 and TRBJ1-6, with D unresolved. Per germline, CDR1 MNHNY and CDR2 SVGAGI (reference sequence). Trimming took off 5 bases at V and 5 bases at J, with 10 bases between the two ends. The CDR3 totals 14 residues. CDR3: CASSMYSNNSPLHF. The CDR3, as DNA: TGTGCCAGCAGTATGTACAGTAATAATTCACCCCTCCACTTT.

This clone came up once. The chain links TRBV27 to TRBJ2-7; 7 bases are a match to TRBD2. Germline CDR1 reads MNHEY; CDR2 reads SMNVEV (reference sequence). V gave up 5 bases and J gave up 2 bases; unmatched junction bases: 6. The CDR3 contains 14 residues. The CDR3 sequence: CASSPAGITYEQYF. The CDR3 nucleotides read TGTGCCAGCAGTCCAGCGGGGATCACCTACGAGCAGTACTTC.

The CDR3 loop is CAWDQRLGSPLHF. CDR3 sequence (DNA): TGTGCCTGGGACCAGAGGCTGGGTTCACCCCTCCACTTT. This rearrangement joins TRBV30 to TRBJ1-6; D remains unclear. CDR3 length: 13 residues. The V gene's germline CDR1 is GTSNPN and CDR2 SVGIG (reference sequence). Trimming shortened V by 5 bases and J by 9 bases, and 14 bases separated the two germline ends.

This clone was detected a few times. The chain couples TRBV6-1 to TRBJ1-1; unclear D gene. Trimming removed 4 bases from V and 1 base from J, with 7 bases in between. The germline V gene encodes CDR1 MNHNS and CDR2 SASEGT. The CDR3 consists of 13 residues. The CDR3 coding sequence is TGTGCCAGCAGTGCCCAGGAGAACACTGAAGCTTTCTTT. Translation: CASSAQENTEAFF.

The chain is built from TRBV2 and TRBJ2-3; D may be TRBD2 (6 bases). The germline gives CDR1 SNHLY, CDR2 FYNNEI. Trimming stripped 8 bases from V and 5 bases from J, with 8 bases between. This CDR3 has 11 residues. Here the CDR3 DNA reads TGTGCCAGCTTCGGGGGAGATACGCAGTATTTT. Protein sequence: CASFGGDTQYF. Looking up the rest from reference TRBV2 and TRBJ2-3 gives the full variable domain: EPEVTQTPSHQVTQMGQEVILRCVPISNHLYFYWYRQILGQKVEFLVSFYNNEISEKSEIFDDQFSVERPDGSNFTLKIRSTKLEDSAMYFCASFGGDTQYFGPGTRLTVL.

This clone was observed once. In DNA form, the CDR3 reads TGTGCCAGCAGTTACTCGGCGGGTTCTTTCTACGAGCAGTACTTC. Translated: CASSYSAGSFYEQYF. The chain joins TRBV6-5 to TRBJ2-7, with D possibly matching TRBD2 (5 bases). The CDR3 is 15 residues long. Germline CDR1 MNHEY, CDR2 SVGAGI. Trimming took 0 bases from V and 3 from J, leaving 12 bases between them.

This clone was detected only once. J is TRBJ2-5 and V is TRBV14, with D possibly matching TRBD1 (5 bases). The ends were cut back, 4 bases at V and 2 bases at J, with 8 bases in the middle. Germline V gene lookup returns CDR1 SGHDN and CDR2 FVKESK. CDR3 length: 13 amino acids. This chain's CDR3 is CASSRQFQETQYF. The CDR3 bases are TGTGCCAGCAGCCGACAGTTTCAAGAGACCCAGTACTTC.

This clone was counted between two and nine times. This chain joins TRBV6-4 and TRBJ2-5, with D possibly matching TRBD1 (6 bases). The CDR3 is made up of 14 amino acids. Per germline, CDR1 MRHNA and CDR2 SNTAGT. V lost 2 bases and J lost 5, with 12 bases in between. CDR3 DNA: TGTGCCAGCAGTGACACCAGGGGACGGGAGACCCAGTACTTC. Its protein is CASSDTRGRETQYF.

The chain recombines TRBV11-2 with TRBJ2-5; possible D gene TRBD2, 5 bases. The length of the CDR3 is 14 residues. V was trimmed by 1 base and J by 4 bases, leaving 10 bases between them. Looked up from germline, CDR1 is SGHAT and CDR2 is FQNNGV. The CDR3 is CASSLGAVIETQYF. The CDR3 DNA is TGTGCCAGCAGCTTAGGAGCGGTGATAGAGACCCAGTACTTC.

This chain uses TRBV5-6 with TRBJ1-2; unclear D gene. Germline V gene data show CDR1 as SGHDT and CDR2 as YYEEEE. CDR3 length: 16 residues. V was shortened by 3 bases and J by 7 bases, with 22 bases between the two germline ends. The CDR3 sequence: CASSSPSDPHAGGYTF. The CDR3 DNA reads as TGTGCCAGCAGCTCCCCCTCGGACCCTCACGCGGGTGGCTACACCTTC.

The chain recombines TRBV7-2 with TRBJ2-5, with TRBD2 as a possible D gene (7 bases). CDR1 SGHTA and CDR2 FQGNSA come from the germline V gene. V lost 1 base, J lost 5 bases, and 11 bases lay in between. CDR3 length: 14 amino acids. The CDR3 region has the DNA TGTGCCAGCAGCTTAGGCGGGGGCGGGGAGACCCAGTACTTC. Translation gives CASSLGGGGETQYF. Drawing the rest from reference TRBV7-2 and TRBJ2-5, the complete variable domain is GAGVSQSPSNKVTEKGKDVELRCDPISGHTALYWYRQSLGQGLEFLIYFQGNSAPDKSGLPSDRFSAERTGGSVSTLTIQRTQQEDSAVYLCASSLGGGGETQYFGPGTRLLVL.

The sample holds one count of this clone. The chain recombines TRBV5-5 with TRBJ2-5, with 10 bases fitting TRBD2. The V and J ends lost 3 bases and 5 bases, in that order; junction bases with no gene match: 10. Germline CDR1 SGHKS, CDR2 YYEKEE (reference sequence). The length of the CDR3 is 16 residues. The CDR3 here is CASSYASGGDGETQYF. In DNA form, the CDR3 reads TGTGCCAGCAGCTACGCGAGCGGGGGGGATGGGGAGACCCAGTACTTC.

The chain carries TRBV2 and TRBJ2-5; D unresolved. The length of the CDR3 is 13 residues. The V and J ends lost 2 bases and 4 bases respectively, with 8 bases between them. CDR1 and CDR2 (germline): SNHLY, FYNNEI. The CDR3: CASSERLVETQYF. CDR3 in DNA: TGTGCCAGCAGTGAACGGCTAGTAGAGACCCAGTACTTC.

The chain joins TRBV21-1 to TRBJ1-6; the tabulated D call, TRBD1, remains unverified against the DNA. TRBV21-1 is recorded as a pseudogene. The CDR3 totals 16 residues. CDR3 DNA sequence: TGTGCCAGCAGCACCACCGACAGGGAAAGGAATTCACCCCTCCACTTT. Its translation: CASSTTDRERNSPLHF.